This T cell receptor beta chain was obtained from a study of neurological immune-mediated disorders. V lost 1 base and J lost 2; bases outside the gene matches: 6. CDR1 LNHNV and CDR2 YYDKDF come from the germline V gene (reference sequence). CDR3 length equals 16 residues. Study-wide points: The study found the most TCR clonal expansion in HTLV-1-associated myelopathy and the least in multiple sclerosis, below healthy controls.

This clonotype showed up many times. The antigen remains unidentified. The cDNA was generated through 5'RACE incorporating 10-nucleotide random UMIs. Every sequencing run generated over 190 million TCR-beta sequences from 15-18 subjects. TCRdb processed the 5' RACE reads anew with MiXCR; each CDR3 protein has one entry. The table records under 65,000 distinct CDR3 sequences, approximately 25% of them present only once. Time point: technical triplicate 2. This TCR came from a man in his fifties or sixties with HTLV-1-associated myelopathy (HAM/TSP). The sequencing input was PBMCs. This chain connects TRBV15 to TRBJ2-7; 9 bases fit TRBD1. CDR3 sequence reads: CATSRGSGTGTYEQYF. The CDR3 DNA reads as TGTGCCACCAGCAGAGGCTCCGGGACAGGGACCTACGAGCAGTACTTC.